Listed here is a single TCR beta chain. This table comes from immunoSEQ multiplex PCR, and its TCRdb copy is limited to in-frame clones, with some not included. The sample records over 65,000 clones, approximately 95% being singletons. The entry originates in a study of technical replicates of blood from several donors. Germline CDR1 reads SGDLS; CDR2 reads YYNGEE. Trimming shortened V by 3 bases and J by 3 bases, and 11 bases separated the two germline ends. The CDR3 totals 14 residues. The source material was T cells isolated from PBMCs. V gene TRBV9 combines with J gene TRBJ2-3; D gene ambiguous. The TCR comes from a human donor in good health. The CDR3, as DNA: TGTGCCAGCAGCGCACACATAACAACAGATACGCAGTATTTT. Protein product: CASSAHITTDTQYF. The variable domain in full, completed from reference TRBV9 and TRBJ2-3, reads DSGVTQTPKHLITATGQRVTLRCSPRSGDLSVYWYQQSLDQGLQFLIQYYNGEERAKGNILERFSAQQFPDLHSELNLSSLELGDSALYFCASSAHITTDTQYFGPGTRLTVL.